The clone carrying this T cell receptor (beta chain) came up a few times. This entry comes from a study of control samples from healthy donors and cancer patients. Germline CDR1 and CDR2: SGHTA and FQGNSA. The CDR3 is made up of 13 amino acids. V dropped 4 bases and J dropped 5; count of bases not matched to a gene: 3. TCRdb's table, derived via immunoSEQ multiplex PCR, lists solely in-frame clones and lacks some. The table lists 110,000 or so clones, roughly nine tenths of them singletons. Input material: blood. This clonotype was sampled from a man aged 50-60 years in good health. This chain links TRBV7-2 with TRBJ2-7; 9 bases are a match to TRBD1. In DNA, the CDR3 is TGTGCCAGCAGCTCCGGGACAGGGAACGAGCAGTACTTC. As protein: CASSSGTGNEQYF.